This T cell receptor beta chain was observed in a study of Ad26.COV2.S vaccination and SARS-CoV-2 variants. General study results and limits: Total responses of T cells may have been underestimated by the analyses of TCR breadth and depth. Reported findings describe substantial breadth in spike-specific CD8+ and CD4+ T cell responses following vaccination.

The CDR3 is 16 amino acids. CDR1 is SEHNR, CDR2 FQNEAQ, per germline (reference sequence). J was trimmed by 2 bases and V by 4 bases; bases with no gene match: 7. Treatment: over 15 received Ad26.COV2.S at low or high dose, single or two shots; about five received placebo; per-sample allocation not given. Sampling was performed 63 days after the first vaccine or placebo injection. Within Boston, the person who donated was an adult of 18-55 years. An Ad26 vector expressing Wuhan-strain SARS-CoV-2 spike served as the vaccine. For this clone: No antigen is known for it.

Some clones are missing from TCRdb's copy, which holds only in-frame ones; the method was immunoSEQ multiplex PCR. The sample has fewer than 500,000 clones; 89% are singletons. This receptor was obtained from a person aged 18-60 years who received the Ad26.COV2.S COVID-19 vaccine or a placebo. Sample: peripheral blood, taken in a trial of Ad26.COV2.S vaccine versus placebo. The chain is built from TRBV7-9 and TRBJ1-5, with 8 bases fitting TRBD1. CDR3 DNA: TGTGCCAGCAGCTCTTTACCGGGACAGGGCAATCAGCCCCAGCATTTT. Residues: CASSSLPGQGNQPQHF.